A selection of T cell receptor beta chains follows, all from one sample in a study of PD-L1 blockade in urothelial cancer. Sequencing used immunoSEQ multiplex PCR; TCRdb keeps in-frame clones, though not all of them. The table lists fewer than 45,000 clones, approximately 82% of them singletons, with 3% to 3.5% in the top ten. The sequencing used PBMCs, collected around atezolizumab (anti-PD-L1) treatment. All receptors come from a man between 70 and 80 years old with urothelial cancer. CDR3s include the opening cysteine and the closing phenylalanine or tryptophan. A D gene is named only where the DNA matches it firmly. Size is stated for part of the rows, as once, few or many counts, or as a class when the clone is expanded.

>few|TRBV6-1|TRBJ1-1|TRBD1
CASSVATGLNTEAFF
TGTGCCAGCAGTGTCGCGACAGGGTTGAACACTGAAGCTTTCTTT
>.|TRBV30|TRBJ2-2|TRBD1
CAWSARQGATTGELFF
TGTGCCTGGAGTGCGCGACAGGGGGCTACCACCGGGGAGCTGTTTTTT
>.|TRBV6-5|TRBJ2-7|TRBD1
CASSWEQGAGEQYF
TGTGCCAGCAGTTGGGAACAGGGGGCAGGAGAGCAGTACTTC
>.|TRBV18|TRBJ2-3|TRBD1
CASSVRDRSTDTQYF
TGTGCCAGCTCAGTACGGGACAGGAGCACAGATACGCAGTATTTT
>.|TRBV4-2|TRBJ2-2|.
CASSHSIGAGTGELFF
TGTGCCAGCAGCCATTCCATCGGAGCGGGCACCGGGGAGCTGTTTTTT
>.|TRBV6-6|TRBJ2-1|TRBD1
CASSRDRGEYNEQFF
TGTGCCAGCAGCCGTGACAGGGGCGAGTACAATGAGCAGTTCTTC
>.|TRBV27|TRBJ1-5|.
CASSLARDNNQPQHF
TGTGCCAGCAGTTTAGCCAGGGACAACAATCAGCCCCAGCATTTT
>.|TRBV5-5|TRBJ2-1|.
CASSWAGGRDEQFF
TGTGCCAGCAGCTGGGCCGGGGGACGGGATGAGCAGTTCTTC
>few|TRBV7-6|TRBJ1-4|.
CASSLTERNEKLFF
TGTGCCAGCAGCTTAACAGAGCGGAATGAAAAACTGTTTTTT
>.|TRBV10-3|TRBJ1-5|TRBD1
CAISGQGGNQPQHF
TGTGCCATCAGTGGACAGGGAGGCAATCAGCCCCAGCATTTT
>.|TRBV5-1|TRBJ1-2|TRBD1
CASSPGQGATYGYTF
TGCGCCAGCAGCCCGGGACAGGGGGCGACCTATGGCTACACCTTC
>.|TRBV2|TRBJ2-7|.
CASSEDLANAYEQYF
TGTGCCAGCAGTGAAGATCTAGCAAACGCCTACGAGCAGTACTTC
>.|TRBV27|TRBJ1-2|.
CASSFRGGGYTF
TGTGCCAGCAGTTTTCGGGGGGGTGGCTACACCTTC
>.|TRBV19|TRBJ2-5|.
CASSMNPRGETQYF
TGTGCCAGTAGTATGAATCCTAGAGGGGAGACCCAGTACTTC
>.|TRBV7-2|TRBJ1-2|.
CASSGGLGNYGYTF
TGTGCCAGCAGCGGGGGACTGGGTAACTATGGCTACACCTTC
>.|TRBV4-1|TRBJ1-1|.
CASSWGMNTEAFF
TGCGCCAGCAGCTGGGGCATGAACACTGAAGCTTTCTTT
>.|TRBV6-6|TRBJ2-4|TRBD1
CASSFPRTGENIQYF
TGTGCCAGCAGTTTCCCAAGGACAGGGGAAAACATTCAGTACTTC
>.|TRBV7-7|TRBJ2-1|TRBD1
CASSPGTGDYNEQFF
TGTGCCAGCAGCCCTGGGACAGGAGACTACAATGAGCAGTTCTTC
>.|TRBV7-9|TRBJ1-1|TRBD1
CATSGGQGERTEAFF
TGTGCCACTTCGGGCGGACAGGGCGAGAGGACTGAAGCTTTCTTT
>.|TRBV6-1|TRBJ2-7|.
CASSETREQYF
TGTGCCAGCAGTGAAACGCGGGAGCAGTACTTC
>.|TRBV7-2|TRBJ1-2|.
CASSPGGANYGYTF
TGTGCCAGCAGCCCCGGGGGGGCTAACTATGGCTACACCTTC
>.|TRBV5-4|TRBJ2-1|.
CASSLELFPTYNEQFF
TGTGCCAGCAGCTTGGAGCTGTTCCCTACCTACAATGAGCAGTTCTTC
>.|TRBV7-8|TRBJ1-5|.
CASSLGQEDQPQHF
TGTGCCAGCAGCTTAGGACAGGAGGATCAGCCCCAGCATTTT
>.|TRBV19|TRBJ2-7|TRBD2
CASSTLAGGGYEQYF
TGTGCCAGTAGTACTTTAGCGGGAGGCGGGTACGAGCAGTACTTC
>.|TRBV7-9|TRBJ2-3|.
CASSLGLTDTQYF
TGTGCCAGCAGCTTAGGGCTCACAGATACGCAGTATTTT
>.|TRBV5-5|TRBJ1-1|.
CASSFWNTEAFF
TGTGCCAGCAGCTTCTGGAACACTGAAGCTTTCTTT
>.|TRBV30|TRBJ2-2|TRBD1
CAWSVGTGAGELFF
TGTGCCTGGAGTGTTGGGACAGGGGCCGGGGAGCTGTTTTTT
>.|TRBV6-5|TRBJ2-6|.
CASSYTRGSGANVLTF
TGTGCCAGCAGTTACACCCGGGGGTCTGGGGCCAACGTCCTGACTTTC
>once|TRBV19|TRBJ2-4|.
CASSPDAGAKNIQYF
TGTGCCAGTAGCCCAGATGCGGGAGCCAAAAACATTCAGTACTTC
>.|TRBV5-4|TRBJ1-1|.
CASSWRGGSDTEAFF
TGTGCCAGCAGCTGGCGGGGAGGGAGTGACACTGAAGCTTTCTTT
>.|TRBV5-8|TRBJ2-5|.
CASSLGLLETQYF
TGTGCCAGCAGCTTGGGACTTTTAGAGACCCAGTACTTC
>.|TRBV6-5|TRBJ1-5|.
CASSYSGGTEQPQHF
TGTGCCAGCAGTTACTCAGGGGGAACTGAACAGCCCCAGCATTTT
>.|TRBV28|TRBJ2-5|.
CASRRGGAETQYF
TGTGCCAGCAGGCGTGGTGGGGCAGAGACCCAGTACTTC
>once|TRBV20-1|TRBJ2-5|.
CSASGETQYF
TGCAGTGCCAGCGGGGAGACCCAGTACTTC
>.|TRBV7-7|TRBJ2-5|TRBD2
CASSLVAGGTQETQYF
TGTGCCAGCAGCTTAGTAGCGGGCGGGACCCAAGAGACCCAGTACTTC
>once|TRBV28|TRBJ1-5|.
CASSLRGQPQHF
TGTGCCAGCAGTTTAAGGGGTCAGCCCCAGCATTTT
>once|TRBV11-1|TRBJ2-1|.
CASSIPRGSNEQFF
TGTGCCAGCAGCATTCCCAGGGGCTCCAATGAGCAGTTCTTC
>.|TRBV5-6|TRBJ2-3|TRBD2
CASSLNGGETDTQYF
TGTGCCAGCAGCTTGAACGGGGGGGAGACAGATACGCAGTATTTT
>.|TRBV6-5|TRBJ1-2|TRBD1
CASSPSGGNYGYTF
TGTGCCAGCAGCCCGTCAGGGGGCAACTATGGCTACACCTTC
>.|TRBV30|TRBJ2-3|.
CAWRIAGDTQYF
TGTGCCTGGAGGATTGCAGGAGATACGCAGTATTTT
>once|TRBV30|TRBJ2-7|TRBD1
CAWSVTGTGAYEQYF
TGTGCCTGGAGTGTAACCGGGACAGGGGCGTACGAGCAGTACTTC
>few|TRBV2|TRBJ1-6|.
CACKGGGRNSPLHF
TGTGCCTGCAAGGGAGGCGGCCGTAATTCACCCCTCCACTTT
>.|TRBV7-2|TRBJ1-2|.
CASSAQYYGYTF
TGTGCCAGCAGCGCACAGTATTATGGCTACACCTTC
>.|TRBV2|TRBJ2-2|.
CASTSSNTGELFF
TGTGCCAGCACTAGCTCGAACACCGGGGAGCTGTTTTTT
>.|TRBV13|TRBJ2-2|TRBD2
CASSFTSGNTGELFF
TGTGCCAGCAGCTTTACTAGCGGGAACACCGGGGAGCTGTTTTTT
>.|TRBV5-4|TRBJ2-2|.
CASSRNRPSTDVRELFF
TGTGCCAGCAGCAGAAACAGGCCCTCGACGGATGTCAGGGAGCTGTTTTTT
>.|TRBV5-1|TRBJ1-1|.
CASSSGRMVGNTEAFF
TGCGCCAGCAGCTCCGGGAGGATGGTGGGGAACACTGAAGCTTTCTTT
>.|TRBV7-2|TRBJ1-2|.
CASEGGGYGYTF
TGTGCCAGCGAGGGCGGAGGCTATGGCTACACCTTC
>once|TRBV6-1|TRBJ1-3|.
CASDGRATGNTIYF
TGTGCCAGCGATGGCAGGGCCACTGGAAACACCATATATTTT
>.|TRBV5-1|TRBJ2-5|TRBD1
CASSLGGQGSETQYF
TGCGCCAGCAGCTTGGGCGGACAGGGGTCAGAGACCCAGTACTTC
>.|TRBV6-6|TRBJ2-1|TRBD2
CASNLAGPYNEQFF
TGTGCCAGCAACCTAGCGGGGCCCTACAATGAGCAGTTCTTC
>once|TRBV19|TRBJ1-2|TRBD1
CASSILGQVGYTF
TGTGCCAGTAGTATCCTAGGACAGGTGGGCTACACCTTC
>.|TRBV5-8|TRBJ1-5|.
CASSPGWGNQPQHF
TGTGCCAGCAGCCCCGGGTGGGGCAATCAGCCCCAGCATTTT
>.|TRBV4-1|TRBJ2-1|TRBD1
CASSHQGAGSYNEQFF
TGCGCCAGCAGCCACCAGGGGGCAGGTTCCTACAATGAGCAGTTCTTC
>.|TRBV6-1|TRBJ2-4|.
CASSAGRAGAKNIQYF
TGTGCCAGCAGTGCCGGAAGGGCAGGGGCCAAAAACATTCAGTACTTC